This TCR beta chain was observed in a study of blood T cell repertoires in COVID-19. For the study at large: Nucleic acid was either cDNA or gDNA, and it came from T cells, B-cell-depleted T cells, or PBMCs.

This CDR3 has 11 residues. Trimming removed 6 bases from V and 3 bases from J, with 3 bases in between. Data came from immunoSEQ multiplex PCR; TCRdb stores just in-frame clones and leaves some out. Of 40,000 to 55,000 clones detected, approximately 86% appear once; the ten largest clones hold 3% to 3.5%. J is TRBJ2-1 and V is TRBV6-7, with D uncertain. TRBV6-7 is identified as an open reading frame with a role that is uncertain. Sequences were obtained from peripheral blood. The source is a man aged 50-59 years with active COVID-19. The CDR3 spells CASSNYNEQFF. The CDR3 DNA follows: TGTGCCAGCAGCAACTACAATGAGCAGTTCTTC.